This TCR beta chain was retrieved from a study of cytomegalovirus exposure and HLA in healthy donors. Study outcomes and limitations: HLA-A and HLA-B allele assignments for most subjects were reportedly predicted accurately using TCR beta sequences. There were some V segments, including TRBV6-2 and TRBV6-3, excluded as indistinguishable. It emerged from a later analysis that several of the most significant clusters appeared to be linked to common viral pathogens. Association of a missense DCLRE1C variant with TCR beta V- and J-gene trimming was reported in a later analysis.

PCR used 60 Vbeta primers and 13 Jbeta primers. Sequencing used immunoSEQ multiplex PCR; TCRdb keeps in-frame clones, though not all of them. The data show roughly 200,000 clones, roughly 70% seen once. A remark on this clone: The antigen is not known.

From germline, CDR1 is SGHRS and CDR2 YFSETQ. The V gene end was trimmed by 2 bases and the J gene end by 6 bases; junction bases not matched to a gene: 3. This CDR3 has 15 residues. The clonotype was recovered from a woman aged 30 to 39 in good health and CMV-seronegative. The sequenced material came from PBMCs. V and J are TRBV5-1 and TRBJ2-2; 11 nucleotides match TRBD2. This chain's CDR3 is CASSLLAGEAGELFF. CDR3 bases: TGCGCCAGCAGCTTACTAGCGGGGGAGGCCGGGGAGCTGTTTTTT.